These T cell receptor beta chains were read from a single sample in a study of blood T cells in healthy people across ages. Each CDR3 protein gets one entry after TCRdb re-called the 5' RACE reads with MiXCR. This table has approximately 800,000 distinct CDR3 sequences, around two thirds appearing once. The source material was blood. These TCRs come from a man aged 25-45 years in good health. CDR3s include the opening cysteine and the closing phenylalanine or tryptophan. The order of the fields is D gene, clone size, V gene, J gene, CDR3 protein, CDR3 DNA. The D gene is left open where the match is weak. The size entry is marked missing in some rows and otherwise reads once, few, many or a size class.

d_call: .; clone_size: .; v_call: TRBV28; j_call: TRBJ1-2; cdr3_aa: CASSKQEGGYTF; cdr3_nt: TGTGCCAGCAGCAAACAGGAGGGGGGCTACACCTTC
d_call: TRBD2; clone_size: .; v_call: TRBV6-5; j_call: TRBJ2-7; cdr3_aa: CASKRGGNSYEQYF; cdr3_nt: TGTGCCAGCAAACGCGGGGGGAACTCCTACGAGCAGTACTTC
d_call: .; clone_size: .; v_call: TRBV12-3/TRBV12-4; j_call: TRBJ2-5; cdr3_aa: CASSPLSRSRQETQYF; cdr3_nt: TGTGCCAGCAGCCCACTGTCGAGGTCCCGCCAAGAGACCCAGTACTTC
d_call: .; clone_size: .; v_call: TRBV12-3/TRBV12-4; j_call: TRBJ2-3; cdr3_aa: CASRAQGLSPTDTQYF; cdr3_nt: TGTGCCAGCAGGGCACAGGGCCTCTCTCCCACAGATACGCAGTATTTT
d_call: .; clone_size: few; v_call: TRBV7-9; j_call: TRBJ2-7; cdr3_aa: CASSLAPPLNEQYF; cdr3_nt: TGTGCCAGCAGCTTAGCGCCCCCCTTGAACGAGCAGTACTTC
d_call: TRBD1; clone_size: few; v_call: TRBV12-3/TRBV12-4; j_call: TRBJ1-1; cdr3_aa: CASSPTQGAGRWTEAFF; cdr3_nt: TGTGCCAGCAGTCCCACCCAGGGGGCAGGGCGGTGGACTGAAGCTTTCTTT
d_call: TRBD2; clone_size: .; v_call: TRBV27; j_call: TRBJ2-5; cdr3_aa: CASSPTTSPLETQYF; cdr3_nt: TGTGCCAGCAGTCCGACGACTAGCCCTTTGGAGACCCAGTACTTC
d_call: TRBD1; clone_size: .; v_call: TRBV7-9; j_call: TRBJ2-3; cdr3_aa: CASSPRTGRTTDTQYF; cdr3_nt: TGTGCCAGCAGCCCAAGGACAGGGAGGACGACAGATACGCAGTATTTT
d_call: .; clone_size: once; v_call: TRBV6-2/TRBV6-3; j_call: TRBJ2-3; cdr3_aa: CASSYKGEDTQYF; cdr3_nt: TGTGCCAGCAGTTACAAGGGCGAGGATACGCAGTATTTT
d_call: .; clone_size: few; v_call: TRBV4-3; j_call: TRBJ2-3; cdr3_aa: CASSQDRYAQYF; cdr3_nt: TGCGCCAGCAGCCAAGATCGTTATGCGCAGTATTTT
d_call: .; clone_size: .; v_call: TRBV4-1; j_call: TRBJ2-7; cdr3_aa: CASSHRVDRGAAYEQYF; cdr3_nt: TGCGCCAGCAGCCACCGCGTAGACCGAGGGGCGGCCTACGAGCAGTACTTC
d_call: TRBD1; clone_size: .; v_call: TRBV10-3; j_call: TRBJ2-7; cdr3_aa: CAISETGGGLHEQYF; cdr3_nt: TGTGCCATCAGTGAAACAGGGGGAGGTCTCCACGAGCAGTACTTC
d_call: .; clone_size: .; v_call: TRBV4-2; j_call: TRBJ2-7; cdr3_aa: CASSQIVDRRSYEQYF; cdr3_nt: TGTGCCAGCAGCCAGATAGTCGACAGGCGGTCCTACGAGCAGTACTTC
d_call: .; clone_size: few; v_call: TRBV20-1; j_call: TRBJ2-7; cdr3_aa: CSARSPAGEQYF; cdr3_nt: TGCAGTGCTAGATCTCCCGCAGGAGAGCAGTACTTC
d_call: TRBD1; clone_size: once; v_call: TRBV27; j_call: TRBJ2-3; cdr3_aa: CASSSARGLDTQYF; cdr3_nt: TGTGCCAGCAGTTCCGCCAGGGGGCTTGATACGCAGTATTTT
d_call: .; clone_size: once; v_call: TRBV10-3; j_call: TRBJ1-1; cdr3_aa: CAISDRPENTEAFF; cdr3_nt: TGTGCCATCAGTGACAGGCCGGAAAACACTGAAGCTTTCTTT
d_call: .; clone_size: .; v_call: TRBV6-5; j_call: TRBJ2-5; cdr3_aa: CASSGRGPHQETQYF; cdr3_nt: TGTGCCAGCAGTGGCAGGGGTCCCCACCAAGAGACCCAGTACTTC
d_call: .; clone_size: few; v_call: TRBV5-6; j_call: TRBJ1-6; cdr3_aa: CASSLGQGHSPLHF; cdr3_nt: TGTGCCAGCAGCTTGGGGCAGGGGCATTCACCCCTCCACTTT
d_call: .; clone_size: .; v_call: TRBV7-6; j_call: TRBJ2-7; cdr3_aa: CASSLGPGTSSYEQYF; cdr3_nt: TGTGCCAGCAGCTTGGGGCCGGGGACGAGCAGCTACGAGCAGTACTTC
d_call: TRBD2; clone_size: few; v_call: TRBV20-1; j_call: TRBJ2-1; cdr3_aa: CSAQTSGVRRGYNEQFF; cdr3_nt: TGCAGTGCCCAGACTAGCGGAGTAAGACGCGGGTACAATGAGCAGTTCTTC
d_call: .; clone_size: .; v_call: TRBV29-1; j_call: TRBJ1-2; cdr3_aa: CSVEYPGPNYGYTF; cdr3_nt: TGCAGCGTTGAATACCCGGGACCTAACTATGGCTACACCTTC
d_call: .; clone_size: few; v_call: TRBV7-2; j_call: TRBJ2-1; cdr3_aa: CASSLAGRGSYNEQFF; cdr3_nt: TGTGCCAGCAGCTTAGCTGGAAGGGGTTCCTACAATGAGCAGTTCTTC
d_call: .; clone_size: few; v_call: TRBV29-1; j_call: TRBJ2-7; cdr3_aa: CSVEAGGTAYEQYF; cdr3_nt: TGCAGCGTTGAAGCCGGGGGGACAGCTTACGAGCAGTACTTC
d_call: TRBD1; clone_size: .; v_call: TRBV7-8; j_call: TRBJ2-7; cdr3_aa: CASSPQTGRAYEQYF; cdr3_nt: TGTGCCAGCAGCCCACAGACAGGGCGGGCCTACGAGCAGTACTTC
d_call: TRBD1; clone_size: .; v_call: TRBV28; j_call: TRBJ2-7; cdr3_aa: CASITTGLTYEQYF; cdr3_nt: TGTGCCAGCATCACGACAGGGTTGACCTACGAGCAGTACTTC
d_call: .; clone_size: few; v_call: TRBV7-9; j_call: TRBJ2-1; cdr3_aa: CASSLGQPEQFF; cdr3_nt: TGTGCCAGCAGCTTAGGGCAGCCTGAGCAGTTCTTC
d_call: .; clone_size: .; v_call: TRBV4-1; j_call: TRBJ2-1; cdr3_aa: CASSHKTGSAEQFF; cdr3_nt: TGCGCCAGCAGCCACAAAACAGGTTCGGCTGAGCAGTTCTTC
d_call: .; clone_size: .; v_call: TRBV5-3; j_call: TRBJ1-5; cdr3_aa: CARSLAPDRFSNQPQHF; cdr3_nt: TGTGCCAGAAGCTTGGCTCCGGACCGCTTTAGCAATCAGCCCCAGCATTTT
d_call: .; clone_size: many; v_call: TRBV6-4; j_call: TRBJ1-2; cdr3_aa: CASRIDRLSYGYTF; cdr3_nt: TGTGCCAGCAGAATCGACAGGTTGTCCTATGGCTACACCTTC
d_call: TRBD2; clone_size: once; v_call: TRBV20-1; j_call: TRBJ2-1; cdr3_aa: CSARAMGASGGVSYNEQFF; cdr3_nt: TGCAGTGCTAGGGCGATGGGGGCTAGCGGGGGGGTTTCCTACAATGAGCAGTTCTTC
d_call: TRBD1; clone_size: .; v_call: TRBV4-3; j_call: TRBJ2-3; cdr3_aa: CASSQRGETGYSDTQYF; cdr3_nt: TGCGCCAGCAGCCAAAGGGGCGAGACAGGGTATTCAGATACGCAGTATTTT
d_call: .; clone_size: .; v_call: TRBV27; j_call: TRBJ2-1; cdr3_aa: CASSPAGSSEQFF; cdr3_nt: TGTGCCAGCAGCCCGGCGGGCAGCAGTGAGCAGTTCTTC